This entry concerns a single T cell receptor (beta chain). Its antigen is undetermined. The data derive from a study of cytomegalovirus exposure and HLA in healthy donors. Regarding the study as a whole: Being productive about 90% or about 30% of the time was typical of most TCR beta V segments in an earlier analysis.

V lost 0 bases and J lost 3, with 14 bases in between. Germline V gene data show CDR1 as SGDLS and CDR2 as YYNGEE. This CDR3 has 16 residues. Among the donors, all were healthy bone marrow donors. The study ran its PCR with 60 Vbeta and 13 Jbeta primers. The data were produced by immunoSEQ multiplex PCR, yet TCRdb's version contains in-frame clones alone and is incomplete. The sample lists around 150,000 clones; around 76% were seen once. This TCR derives from a man aged 18-30 years in good health and CMV-seronegative. The sequenced sample consisted of PBMCs. The chain recombines TRBV9 with TRBJ2-3, with D tentatively TRBD1 (6 bases). Here the CDR3 DNA reads TGTGCCAGCAGCGTAGGAGGGCCAGGGGAAACAGATACGCAGTATTTT. Its protein product is CASSVGGPGETDTQYF.